This T cell receptor (beta chain) was profiled in a study of T-cell reconstitution after alpha-beta-depleted transplantation in children. The study's findings and limits: Some patients' high day-60 TCRbeta diversity was attributed to recipient cells surviving conditioning. The study reportedly traced alpha-beta T cells about two months after transplant to several hundred expanded graft clones. Newly produced T cells mostly accounted for T-cell counts and diversity one year post-transplant.

Note on this clonotype: The antigen is undetermined.

Trimming left V 6 bases short and J 9 bases short, with 12 bases between. The CDR3 contains 11 residues. Molecular barcoding with unique molecular identifiers was used for the TCRbeta library. One entry per CDR3 protein results from TCRdb running MiXCR on the PCR reads. This table has about 610,000 distinct CDR3 sequences, roughly 27% appearing once. The TCR was taken from a boy in the first two years of life with Wiskott-Aldrich syndrome, due to receive a stem cell transplant. The material was PBMCs, obtained before TCRalphabeta/CD19-depleted stem cell transplant. The V and J genes are TRBV12-3 or TRBV12-4 and TRBJ2-7; D not resolved. CDR3 bases: TGTGCCAGCAGCTCGTTTTTGGCGCAGTACTTC. Its protein product is CASSSFLAQYF.